The text below deals with one TCR beta chain. As yet, its antigen is unknown. Second doses that came at about 4 or about 12 weeks were put together. These data originate in a study of T cell responses to AZD1222 COVID-19 vaccine. Study-wide points: Clonal diversity may have been underestimated, and the donors were mostly white British, with more females than males. Seropositive at baseline were only 5 to 7 AZD1222 recipients. Elevations in Spike-specific TCR breadth and depth followed administration of two AZD1222 doses.

V lost 0 bases and J lost 4, with 8 bases in between. The CDR3 spans 14 residues. Germline CDR1 SGHRS, CDR2 YFSETQ. TCRdb's copy holds only in-frame clones and misses some; the assay was immunoSEQ multiplex PCR. Counted here are around 44,000 clones, 86% occurring once; the ten biggest clones make up 5.5% to 8%. The sequencing here drew on peripheral blood, taken 28 days after the second AZD1222 dose. This TCR was sampled from an adult who received the AZD1222 COVID-19 vaccine. This chain links TRBV5-1 with TRBJ1-3; no reliable D call. The CDR3 is CASSLGPEGNTIYF. CDR3 bases: TGCGCCAGCAGCTTGGGGCCAGAGGGAAACACCATATATTTT.